This T cell receptor beta chain was recovered during a study of immune evolution from preneoplasia to lung adenocarcinoma. Notes on the study in general: Normal lung had the highest top T cell clone frequencies. Compared with EGFR-mutant or double wild-type lesions, KRAS-mutant nodules were more clonal.

Profiled with immunoSEQ multiplex PCR; TCRdb holds only in-frame clones, not every one. The table shows 39,000 or so clones, with under 80% occurring only once. Between about 2014 and 2018, patients underwent resection in Japan or China. Macro-dissection enriched premalignant or tumor cells before nucleic acid extraction. A note on this clone: Its target is unknown.

Sequences were obtained from FFPE invasive lung adenocarcinoma tissue. The source of this sequence is a person in their sixties with lung adenocarcinoma.

The CDR3 is CASGERPGYEQYF. CDR3 bases: TGTGCCAGCGGGGAGAGGCCGGGGTACGAGCAGTACTTC. The J gene is TRBJ2-7, the V gene TRBV7-2; TRBD2 is a possible D gene (5 bases). The length of the CDR3 is 13 residues. V was trimmed by 8 bases and J by 4 bases, leaving 15 bases between them. Germline V gene data show CDR1 as SGHTA and CDR2 as FQGNSA.